These 10 T cell receptor beta chains were all obtained from the same sample, sequenced in a study of cytomegalovirus exposure and HLA in healthy donors. The PCR employed 60 Vbeta primers together with 13 Jbeta primers. Libraries were prepared by immunoSEQ multiplex PCR; TCRdb keeps only in-frame clonotypes and omits some of them. The data hold more than 60,000 clones, with roughly 75% observed a single time. Sequenced: PBMCs. The receptors were gathered from a young woman in good health and CMV-seronegative.

The genes are TRBV6-5 and TRBJ2-7, with unresolved D. With 6 bases removed from V and 7 bases from J, the gap between germline ends came to 16 bases. CDR3 length: 13 residues. The germline V gene has CDR1 MNHEY and CDR2 SVGAGI. CDR3: CASRSDLVGEQYF. The CDR3 DNA reads as TGTGCCAGCAGATCCGACTTGGTGGGTGAGCAGTACTTC.

This clone appeared a single time. The chain uses TRBV7-2 and TRBJ1-2; 8 bases agree with TRBD1. This CDR3 contains 16 residues. With 5 bases clipped from V and 2 bases from J, the junction kept 10 bases outside the gene matches. The germline gives CDR1 SGHTA, CDR2 FQGNSA. CDR3 amino acids: CASSPPGTGFNYGYTF. The CDR3 DNA reads TGTGCCAGCAGCCCACCCGGGACAGGATTCAACTATGGCTACACCTTC. The entire variable domain, with the rest obtained from reference TRBV7-2 and TRBJ1-2, is as follows: GAGVSQSPSNKVTEKGKDVELRCDPISGHTALYWYRQSLGQGLEFLIYFQGNSAPDKSGLPSDRFSAERTGGSVSTLTIQRTQQEDSAVYLCASSPPGTGFNYGYTFGSGTRLTVV.

The rearrangement uses TRBV5-4 and TRBJ2-7; TRBD2 matches 11 bases. V lost 0 bases and J lost 2; bases outside the gene matches: 10. This CDR3 has 18 amino acids. Germline loops: CDR1 SGHNT, CDR2 YYREEE (reference sequence). In DNA, the CDR3 is TGTGCCAGCAGCTTGGGGGCTAGCGGGGGGCCGGGGGCCTACGAGCAGTACTTC. Protein: CASSLGASGGPGAYEQYF.

CDR3 in amino acids: CAWSGGSSYEQYF. DNA of the CDR3: TGTGCCTGGAGCGGGGGGAGCTCCTACGAGCAGTACTTC. This chain joins TRBV30 and TRBJ2-7, with 7 bases fitting TRBD2. Unmatched junction bases numbered 2, after V lost 3 bases and J lost 0 bases. The CDR3 is 13 residues long. Per the germline V gene, CDR1 is GTSNPN and CDR2 is SVGIG (reference sequence).

The genes are TRBV29-1 and TRBJ1-4; the match to TRBD1 covers 7 bases. Looked up from germline, CDR1 is SQVTM and CDR2 is ANQGSEA. This CDR3 region has 12 residues. DNA of the CDR3: TGCAGTGCTTCGGGACAGCGGGAAAAACTGTTTTTT. It specifies CSASGQREKLFF.

The CDR3 here is CASSHAWAGDYGYTF. In nucleotides, the CDR3 is TGTGCCAGCAGCCACGCCTGGGCAGGGGACTATGGCTACACCTTC. This chain links TRBV7-9 with TRBJ1-2; tentatively, D is TRBD1 (6 bases). Germline V gene sequence: CDR1 SEHNR, CDR2 FQNEAQ (reference sequence). CDR3 size: 15 residues. With 5 bases removed from V and 3 bases from J, the gap between germline ends came to 16 bases.

V and J are TRBV5-1 and TRBJ2-7, with 8 bases identical to TRBD2. In germline, CDR1 is SGHRS, CDR2 YFSETQ. J was trimmed by 0 bases and V by 1 base; bases with no gene match: 3. The CDR3 spans 15 residues. CDR3 sequence: CASSLTSGFSYEQYF. CDR3 sequence (DNA): TGCGCCAGCAGCTTGACTAGCGGATTCTCCTACGAGCAGTACTTC.

This chain connects TRBV10-2 to TRBJ2-7, with D possibly TRBD2 on 6 matching bases. CDR3 length: 14 amino acids. Germline CDR1 WSHSY, CDR2 SAAADI. V shed 10 bases and J shed 5 bases, with 21 bases lying between them. CDR3 loop: CATTAGLAQNEQYF. CDR3 sequence (DNA): TGCGCCACCACGGCGGGACTGGCACAGAACGAGCAGTACTTC.

The rearrangement uses TRBV27 and TRBJ2-5; perhaps TRBD2 as D (5 bases). This CDR3 region has 14 residues. CDR1 is MNHEY and CDR2 is SMNVEV in the germline V gene (reference sequence). Trimming pared 2 bases from V and 4 bases from J, leaving 11 bases between. CDR3 sequence reads: CASSLRLAPETQYF. CDR3 bases: TGTGCCAGCAGTTTAAGGCTAGCCCCAGAGACCCAGTACTTC.

The V gene is TRBV5-4, the J gene TRBJ2-7; 9 bases are a match to TRBD2. Per germline, CDR1 SGHNT and CDR2 YYREEE (reference sequence). Germline trimming cut 4 bases from V and 4 bases from J; bases unmatched to any gene: 9. CDR3 length equals 15 residues. CDR3 protein: CASSLFSGRKYEQYF. In DNA, the CDR3 is TGTGCCAGCAGCCTTTTTAGCGGGAGAAAATACGAGCAGTACTTC. The full variable domain, rest sourced from reference TRBV5-4 and TRBJ2-7, is ETGVTQSPTHLIKTRGQQVTLRCSSQSGHNTVSWYQQALGQGPQFIFQYYREEENGRGNFPPRFSGLQFPNYSSELNVNALELDDSALYLCASSLFSGRKYEQYFGPGTRLTVT.